This T cell receptor (beta chain) was recovered during a study of T cell responses to AZD1222 COVID-19 vaccine. Sequencing was performed with immunoSEQ multiplex PCR; in TCRdb, only in-frame clones are kept and a portion is missing. The profile shows 150,000 to 200,000 clones, 75% to 90% of them singletons. The CDR3 is made up of 12 amino acids. CDR1 is SGHRS and CDR2 is YFSETQ in the germline V gene. V gave up 6 bases and J gave up 8 bases; unmatched junction bases: 5. The starting material was peripheral blood, obtained on day 0 of AZD1222 vaccination. The clonotype comes from an adult in good health. The rearrangement uses TRBV5-1 and TRBJ1-3, with 7 nucleotides matching TRBD1. The DNA of the CDR3 is TGCGCCAGCAAAGACAGGGCAGACACCATATATTTT. It encodes CASKDRADTIYF.